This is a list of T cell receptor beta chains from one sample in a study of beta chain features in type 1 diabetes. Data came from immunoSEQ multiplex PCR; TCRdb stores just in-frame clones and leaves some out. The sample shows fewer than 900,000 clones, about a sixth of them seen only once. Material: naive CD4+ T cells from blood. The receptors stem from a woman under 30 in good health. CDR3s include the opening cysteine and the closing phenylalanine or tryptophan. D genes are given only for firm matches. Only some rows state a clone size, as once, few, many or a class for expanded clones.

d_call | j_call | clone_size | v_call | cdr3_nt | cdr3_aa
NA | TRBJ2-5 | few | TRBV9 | TGTGCCAGCAGCGTTTCGGTGACAGAGTACCAAGAGACCCAGTACTTC | CASSVSVTEYQETQYF
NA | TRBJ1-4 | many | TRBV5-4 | TGTGCCAGCAGCCGGATCGGAGGCTTAAATGAAAAACTGTTTTTT | CASSRIGGLNEKLFF
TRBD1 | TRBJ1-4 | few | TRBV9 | TGTGCCAGCAGCGCCACAGACAGGGGAGGCGAAAAACTGTTTTTT | CASSATDRGGEKLFF
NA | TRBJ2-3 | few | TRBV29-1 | TGCAGCGTTGAATCGCGGTTGAGCACAGATACGCAGTATTTT | CSVESRLSTDTQYF
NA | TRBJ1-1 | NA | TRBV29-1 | TGCAGCGTTGTAAGACTGACGGGGAACACTGAAGCTTTCTTT | CSVVRLTGNTEAFF
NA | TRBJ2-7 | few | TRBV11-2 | TGTGCCAGCAGCATTAGCGACAGCTCCTACGAGCAGTACTTC | CASSISDSSYEQYF
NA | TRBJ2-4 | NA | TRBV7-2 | TGTGCCAGCAGCTCATTTACCCTAGGGGGCTCGACTAGGGACATTCAGTACTTC | CASSSFTLGGSTRDIQYF
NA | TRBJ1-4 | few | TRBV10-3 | TGTGCCATCAGTGAGTCAGTGAACCCCAAACTGTTTTTT | CAISESVNPKLFF
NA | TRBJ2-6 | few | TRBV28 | TGTGCCAGCACAGGACTTCAAGGTGGGGCCAACGTCCTGACTTTC | CASTGLQGGANVLTF
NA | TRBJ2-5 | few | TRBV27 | TGTGCCAGCAGTGGGACCTCACGGCAAGAGACCCAGTACTTC | CASSGTSRQETQYF
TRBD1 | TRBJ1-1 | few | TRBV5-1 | TGCGCCAGCAGCTTGGCCGGAGGGACAGGGGGCGTTCACACTGAAGCTTTCTTT | CASSLAGGTGGVHTEAFF
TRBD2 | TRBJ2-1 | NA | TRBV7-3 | TGTGCCAGCAGCTCGTGGAGGGGAGGGCCCTACAATGAGCAGTTCTTC | CASSSWRGGPYNEQFF
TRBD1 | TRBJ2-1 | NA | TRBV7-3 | TGTGCCAGCAGCTCACCAGGGACAGAAGACAATGAGCAGTTCTTC | CASSSPGTEDNEQFF
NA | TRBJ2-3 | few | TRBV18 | TGTGCCAGCTCACCCGCAGGATGGGAATGGCTCGGGGATACGCAGTATTTT | CASSPAGWEWLGDTQYF
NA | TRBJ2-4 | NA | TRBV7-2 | TGTGCCAGCAGCTCCCCGTCAAACATTCAGTACTTC | CASSSPSNIQYF
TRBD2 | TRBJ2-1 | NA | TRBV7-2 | TGTGCCAGCAGCCCAAGACTAGCGGGAGGGGGAAGTGAGCAGTTCTTC | CASSPRLAGGGSEQFF
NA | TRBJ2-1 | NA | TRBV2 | TGTGCCAGCAGTTCGGCGTACAATGAGCAGTTCTTC | CASSSAYNEQFF
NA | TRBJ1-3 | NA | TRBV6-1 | TGTGCCAGCCTTCAAGGAGGATCCGGAAACACCATATATTTT | CASLQGGSGNTIYF
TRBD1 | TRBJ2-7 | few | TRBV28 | TGTGCCAGCAATCCCCCCCGACAGGGCCAGCAGTACTTC | CASNPPRQGQQYF
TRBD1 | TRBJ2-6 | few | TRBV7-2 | TGTGCCAGCAGCTGGACAGGCTCTGGGGCCAACGTCCTGACTTTC | CASSWTGSGANVLTF
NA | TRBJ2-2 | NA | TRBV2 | TGTGCCAGCAGTGTTTGGGGACAGAACACCGGGGAGCTGTTTTTT | CASSVWGQNTGELFF
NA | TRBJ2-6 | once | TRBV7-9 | TGTGCCAGCAGCTTAGGAGGTCGCTCTGGGGCCAACGTCCTGACTTTC | CASSLGGRSGANVLTF
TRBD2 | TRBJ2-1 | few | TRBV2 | TGTGCCAGCAGTAGGGGGACTAGCGGGAGGGCCATATATCAGTTCTTC | CASSRGTSGRAIYQFF
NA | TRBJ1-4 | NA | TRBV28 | TGTGCCAGCACCCGGCCCCGGGGCTCGACTAATGAAAAACTGTTTTTT | CASTRPRGSTNEKLFF
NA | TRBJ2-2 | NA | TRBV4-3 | TGCGCCAGCAGCCAAGACCCCAGGGCCGGCGGGGAGCTGTTTTTT | CASSQDPRAGGELFF
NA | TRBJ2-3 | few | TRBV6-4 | TGTGCCAGCAGTAAGACAGGAGCCACAGATACGCAGTATTTT | CASSKTGATDTQYF
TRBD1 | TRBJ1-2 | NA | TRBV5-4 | TGTGCCAGCAGCCCGTGGACAGGAAGAAGCTATGGCTACACCTTC | CASSPWTGRSYGYTF
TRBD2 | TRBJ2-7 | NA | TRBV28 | TGTGCCAGCAACCCCCCTAGCGGGAGGGGCTCCTACGAGCAGTACTTC | CASNPPSGRGSYEQYF
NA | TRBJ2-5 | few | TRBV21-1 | TGTGCCAGCAGCAAAGGAGGACAGGGGCACAGGGAGACCCAGTACTTC | CASSKGGQGHRETQYF
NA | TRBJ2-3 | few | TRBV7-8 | TGTGCCAGCAGCTTAGTGGCTAGCCCCACAGATACGCAGTATTTT | CASSLVASPTDTQYF
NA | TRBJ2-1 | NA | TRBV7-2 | TGTGCCAGCAGCTTAGTTTTTGTTGGTGAGCAGTTCTTC | CASSLVFVGEQFF
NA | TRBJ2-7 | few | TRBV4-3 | TGCGCCAGCAGCCAAGTGTGGAACAGGGCCTACGAGCAGTACTTC | CASSQVWNRAYEQYF
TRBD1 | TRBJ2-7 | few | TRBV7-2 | TGTGCCAGCAGCCCTCAGGGGGCTAACGAGCAGTACTTC | CASSPQGANEQYF
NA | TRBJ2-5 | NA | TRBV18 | TGTGCCAGCTCACCTGGGGGGCGAGAGACCCAGTACTTC | CASSPGGRETQYF
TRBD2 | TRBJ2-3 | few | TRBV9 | TGTGCCAGCAGCGTAGATCGACTAGCGGGGAACACAGATACGCAGTATTTT | CASSVDRLAGNTDTQYF
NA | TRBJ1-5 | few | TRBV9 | TGTGCCAGCAGCGTAGGGGAACCGGATCAGCCCCAGCATTTT | CASSVGEPDQPQHF
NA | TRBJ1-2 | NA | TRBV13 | TGTGCCAGCAGCCTTGGGGGGCGAGGTGGCTACACCTTC | CASSLGGRGGYTF
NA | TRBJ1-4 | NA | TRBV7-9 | TGTGCCAGCAGCCCTACAGGGAACAATGAAAAACTGTTTTTT | CASSPTGNNEKLFF
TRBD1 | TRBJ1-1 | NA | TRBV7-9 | TGTGCCAGCAGGCAAACAGGGGCCGACACTGAAGCTTTCTTT | CASRQTGADTEAFF
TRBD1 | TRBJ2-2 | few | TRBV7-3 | TGTGCCAGCAGGGCCGGGACAGGCTTCACCGGGGAGCTGTTTTTT | CASRAGTGFTGELFF
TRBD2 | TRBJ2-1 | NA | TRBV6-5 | TGTGCCAGCAGCACCACCGGGACTAGCGGGAGGAGGCAATTCTTC | CASSTTGTSGRRQFF
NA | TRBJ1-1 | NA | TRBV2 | TGTGCCAGCAGTAAAGCGGGCACTGAAGCTTTCTTT | CASSKAGTEAFF
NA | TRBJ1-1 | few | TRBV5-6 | TGTGCCAGCAGCTTTCTTGACAGGAACACTGAAGCTTTCTTT | CASSFLDRNTEAFF
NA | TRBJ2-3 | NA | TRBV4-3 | TGCGCCAGCAGCCAGACCTTCCGTCAATCAGGGACAGATACGCAGTATTTT | CASSQTFRQSGTDTQYF
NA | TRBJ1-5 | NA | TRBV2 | TGTGCCAGCAGTGATGTGCAGGGACCCGTATTAAGCAATCAGCCCCAGCATTTT | CASSDVQGPVLSNQPQHF
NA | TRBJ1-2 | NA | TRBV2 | TGTGCCAGCGCAACTAGACTGGAAGGCTACACCTTC | CASATRLEGYTF
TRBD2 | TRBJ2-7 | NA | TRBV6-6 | TGTGCCAGCAGTTACTCTAGCGGGAGTACCTACGAGCAGTACTTC | CASSYSSGSTYEQYF
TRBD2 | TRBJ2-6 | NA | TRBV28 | TGTGCCAGCAGAAACCCCTGGGGAGGGGCCGGGGCCAACGTCCTGACTTTC | CASRNPWGGAGANVLTF
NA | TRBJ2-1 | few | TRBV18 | TGTGCCAGCTCACCGGTTTCCGGGAGTCTAAAGAATGAGCAGTTCTTC | CASSPVSGSLKNEQFF
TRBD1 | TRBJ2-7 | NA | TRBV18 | TGTGCCAGCCGGGACAGGGCAAGCTCCTACGAGCAGTACTTC | CASRDRASSYEQYF
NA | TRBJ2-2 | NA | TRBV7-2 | TGTGCCAGCAGCTTACGGGGCGGGTGGAACGGGGAGCTGTTTTTT | CASSLRGGWNGELFF
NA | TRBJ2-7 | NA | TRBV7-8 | TGTGCCAGCAGCTTAGAGGGGTGGCCTGTAAGCTCCTACGAGCAGTACTTC | CASSLEGWPVSSYEQYF